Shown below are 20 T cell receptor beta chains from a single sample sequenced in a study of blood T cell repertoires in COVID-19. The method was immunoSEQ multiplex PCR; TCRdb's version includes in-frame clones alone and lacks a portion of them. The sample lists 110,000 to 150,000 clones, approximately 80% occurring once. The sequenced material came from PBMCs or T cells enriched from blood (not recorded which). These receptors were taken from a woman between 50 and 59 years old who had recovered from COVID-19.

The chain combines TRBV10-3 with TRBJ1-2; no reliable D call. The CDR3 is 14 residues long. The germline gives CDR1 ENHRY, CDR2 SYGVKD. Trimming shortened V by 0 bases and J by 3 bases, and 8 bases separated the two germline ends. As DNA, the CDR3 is TGTGCCATCAGTGAGTCTGCAGTATACTATGGCTACACCTTC. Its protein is CAISESAVYYGYTF.

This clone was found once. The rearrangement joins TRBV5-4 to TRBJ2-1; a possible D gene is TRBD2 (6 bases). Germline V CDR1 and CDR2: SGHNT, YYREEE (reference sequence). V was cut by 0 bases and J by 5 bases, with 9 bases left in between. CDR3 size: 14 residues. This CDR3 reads CASSLVGTHNEQFF. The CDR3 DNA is TGTGCCAGCAGCTTGGTCGGGACTCACAATGAGCAGTTCTTC.

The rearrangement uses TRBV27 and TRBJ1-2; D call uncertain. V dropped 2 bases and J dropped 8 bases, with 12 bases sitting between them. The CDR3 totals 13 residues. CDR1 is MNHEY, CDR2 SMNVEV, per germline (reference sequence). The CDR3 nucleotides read TGTGCCAGCAGTTTACTACGAGGAAGGGGCTACACCTTC. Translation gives CASSLLRGRGYTF.

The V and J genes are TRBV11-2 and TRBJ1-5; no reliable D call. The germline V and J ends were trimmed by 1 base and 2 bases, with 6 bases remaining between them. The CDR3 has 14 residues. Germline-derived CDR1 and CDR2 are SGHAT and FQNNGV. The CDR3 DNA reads TGTGCCAGCAGCTTAGGAGCTGGCAATCAGCCCCAGCATTTT. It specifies CASSLGAGNQPQHF.

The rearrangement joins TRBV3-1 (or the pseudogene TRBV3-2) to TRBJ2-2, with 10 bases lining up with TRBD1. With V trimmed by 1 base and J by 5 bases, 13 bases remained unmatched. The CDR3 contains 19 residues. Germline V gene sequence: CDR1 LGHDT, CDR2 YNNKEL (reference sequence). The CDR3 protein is CASSQGDRGHEVVTGELFF. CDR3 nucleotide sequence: TGTGCCAGCAGCCAAGGGGACAGGGGCCATGAAGTAGTGACCGGGGAGCTGTTTTTT.

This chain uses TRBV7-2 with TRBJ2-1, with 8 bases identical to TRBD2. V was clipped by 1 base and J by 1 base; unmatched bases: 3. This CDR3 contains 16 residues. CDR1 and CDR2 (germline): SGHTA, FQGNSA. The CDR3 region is CASSLVASGSYNEQFF. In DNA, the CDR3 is TGTGCCAGCAGCTTAGTGGCTAGCGGGTCCTACAATGAGCAGTTCTTC. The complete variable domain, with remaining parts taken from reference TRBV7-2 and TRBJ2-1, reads GAGVSQSPSNKVTEKGKDVELRCDPISGHTALYWYRQSLGQGLEFLIYFQGNSAPDKSGLPSDRFSAERTGGSVSTLTIQRTQQEDSAVYLCASSLVASGSYNEQFFGPGTRLTVL.

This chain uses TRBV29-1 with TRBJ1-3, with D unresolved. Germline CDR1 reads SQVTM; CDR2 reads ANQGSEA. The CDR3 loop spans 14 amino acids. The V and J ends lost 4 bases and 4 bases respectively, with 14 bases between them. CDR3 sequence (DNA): TGCAGCGTTGGGAGCGCGGCCGCAGGAAACACCATATATTTT. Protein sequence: CSVGSAAAGNTIYF.

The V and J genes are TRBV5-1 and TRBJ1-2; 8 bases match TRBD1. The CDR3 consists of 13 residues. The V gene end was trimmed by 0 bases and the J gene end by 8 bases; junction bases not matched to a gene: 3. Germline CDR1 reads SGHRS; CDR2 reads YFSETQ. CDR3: CASSLGQGNGYTF. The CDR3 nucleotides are TGCGCCAGCAGCTTGGGACAGGGGAACGGCTACACCTTC. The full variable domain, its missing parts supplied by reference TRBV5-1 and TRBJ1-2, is KAGVTQTPRYLIKTRGQQVTLSCSPISGHRSVSWYQQTPGQGLQFLFEYFSETQRNKGNFPGRFSGRQFSNSRSEMNVSTLELGDSALYLCASSLGQGNGYTFGSGTRLTVV.

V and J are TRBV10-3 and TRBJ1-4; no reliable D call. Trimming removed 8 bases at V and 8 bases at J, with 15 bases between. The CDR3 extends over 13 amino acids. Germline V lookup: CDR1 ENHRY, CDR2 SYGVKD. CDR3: CAISPGENEKLFF. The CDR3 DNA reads TGTGCCATCTCGCCAGGTGAAAACGAAAAACTGTTTTTT.

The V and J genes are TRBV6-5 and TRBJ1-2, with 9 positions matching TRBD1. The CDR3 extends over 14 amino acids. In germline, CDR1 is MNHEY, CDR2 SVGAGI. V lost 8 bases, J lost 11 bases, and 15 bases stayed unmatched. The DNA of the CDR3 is TGTGCCAGCGGGGACAGGGTGAGGGGGCTTCTGTACACCTTC. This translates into CASGDRVRGLLYTF.

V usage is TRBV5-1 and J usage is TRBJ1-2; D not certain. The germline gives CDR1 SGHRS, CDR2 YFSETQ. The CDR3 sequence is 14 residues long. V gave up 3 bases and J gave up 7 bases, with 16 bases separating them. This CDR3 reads CASSSDGGVFGYTF. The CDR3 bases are TGCGCCAGCAGCTCCGATGGCGGGGTATTTGGCTACACCTTC.

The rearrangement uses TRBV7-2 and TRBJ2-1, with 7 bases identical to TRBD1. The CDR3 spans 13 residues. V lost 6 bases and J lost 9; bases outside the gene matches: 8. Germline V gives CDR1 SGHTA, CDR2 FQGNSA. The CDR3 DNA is TGTGCCAGCAGAAATACAGGGGCTGGTGAGCAGTTCTTC. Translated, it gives CASRNTGAGEQFF.

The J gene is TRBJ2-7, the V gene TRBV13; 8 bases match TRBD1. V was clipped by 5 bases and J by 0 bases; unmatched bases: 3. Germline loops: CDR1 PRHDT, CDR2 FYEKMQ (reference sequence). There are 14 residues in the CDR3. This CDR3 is CASSGGQGSYEQYF. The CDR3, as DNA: TGTGCCAGCAGCGGCGGACAGGGCTCCTACGAGCAGTACTTC.

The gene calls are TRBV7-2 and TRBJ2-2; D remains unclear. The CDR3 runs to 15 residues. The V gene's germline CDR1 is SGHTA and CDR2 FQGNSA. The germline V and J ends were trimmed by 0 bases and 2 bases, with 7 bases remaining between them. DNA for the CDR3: TGTGCCAGCAGCTTAGCAAGCACTAACACCGGGGAGCTGTTTTTT. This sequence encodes CASSLASTNTGELFF.

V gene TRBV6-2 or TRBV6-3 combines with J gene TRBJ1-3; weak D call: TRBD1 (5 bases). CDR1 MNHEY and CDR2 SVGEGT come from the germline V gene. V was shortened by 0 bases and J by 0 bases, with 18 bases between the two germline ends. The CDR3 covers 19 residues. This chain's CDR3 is CASSYSFWGSQYSGNTIYF. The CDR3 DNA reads TGTGCCAGCAGTTACTCGTTCTGGGGCTCCCAGTACTCTGGAAACACCATATATTTT.

CDR3 residues: CASSVVSNSRPLHF. CDR3 DNA sequence: TGTGCCAGCAGCGTAGTGAGTAACAGCCGTCCCCTCCACTTT. The chain has TRBV9 and TRBJ1-6; D is undetermined. The CDR3 runs 14 residues. Between the trimmed V and J ends, which lost 0 bases and 13 bases, there was a span of 14 bases. CDR1 and CDR2 (germline): SGDLS, YYNGEE.

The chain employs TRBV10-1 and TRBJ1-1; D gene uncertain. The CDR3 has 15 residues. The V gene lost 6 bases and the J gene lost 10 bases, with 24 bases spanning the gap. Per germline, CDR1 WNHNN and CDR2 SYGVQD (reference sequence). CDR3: CASSDPLVGGRRAFF. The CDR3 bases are TGCGCCAGCAGCGATCCGTTGGTAGGCGGAAGACGAGCTTTCTTT.

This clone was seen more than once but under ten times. The CDR3 DNA reads as TGTGCCACCAGCGCGGAACAGGGGGCGCAGGAAAAACTGTTTTTT. Protein product: CATSAEQGAQEKLFF. The chain couples TRBV15 to TRBJ1-4, with 9 bases aligning to TRBD1. The CDR3 is made up of 15 amino acids. Trimming removed 5 bases from V and 8 bases from J; junction bases left unmatched: 9. CDR1 is LNHNV, CDR2 YYDKDF, per germline (reference sequence).

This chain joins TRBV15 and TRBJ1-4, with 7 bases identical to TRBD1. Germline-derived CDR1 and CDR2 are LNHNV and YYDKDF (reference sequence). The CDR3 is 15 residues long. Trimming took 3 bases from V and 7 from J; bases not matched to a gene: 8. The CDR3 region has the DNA TGTGCCACCAGCAGGTCTCCGACAGGGAGTGAAAAACTGTTTTTT. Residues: CATSRSPTGSEKLFF.

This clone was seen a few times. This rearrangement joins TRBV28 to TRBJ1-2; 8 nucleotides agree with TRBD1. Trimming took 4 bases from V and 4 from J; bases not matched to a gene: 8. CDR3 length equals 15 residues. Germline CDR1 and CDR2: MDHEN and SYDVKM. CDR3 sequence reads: CASSSQGAAGYGYTF. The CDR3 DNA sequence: TGTGCCAGCAGTTCTCAGGGGGCAGCTGGCTATGGCTACACCTTC.